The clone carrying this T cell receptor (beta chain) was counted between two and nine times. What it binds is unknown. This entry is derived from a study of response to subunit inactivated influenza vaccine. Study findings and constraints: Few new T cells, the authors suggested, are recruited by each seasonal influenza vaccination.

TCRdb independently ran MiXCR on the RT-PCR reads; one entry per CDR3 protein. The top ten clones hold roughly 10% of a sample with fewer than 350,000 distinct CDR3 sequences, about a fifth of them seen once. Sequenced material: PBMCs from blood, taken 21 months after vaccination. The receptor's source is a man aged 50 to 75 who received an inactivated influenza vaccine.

The CDR3 region is CASSSRRGGGYTF. DNA for the CDR3: TGTGCCAGCAGCTCCCGTAGGGGCGGTGGCTACACCTTC. This sequence joins TRBV7-9 and TRBJ1-2; maybe TRBD1 (5 bases). This CDR3 is built from 13 residues. Germline CDR1 and CDR2: SEHNR and FQNEAQ (reference sequence). V lost 4 bases, J lost 7 bases, and 13 bases lay in between. The full variable domain, rest sourced from reference TRBV7-9 and TRBJ1-2, is DTGVSQNPRHKITKRGQNVTFRCDPISEHNRLYWYRQTLGQGPEFLTYFQNEAQLEKSRLLSDRFSAERPKGSFSTLEIQRTEQGDSAMYLCASSSRRGGGYTFGSGTRLTVV.